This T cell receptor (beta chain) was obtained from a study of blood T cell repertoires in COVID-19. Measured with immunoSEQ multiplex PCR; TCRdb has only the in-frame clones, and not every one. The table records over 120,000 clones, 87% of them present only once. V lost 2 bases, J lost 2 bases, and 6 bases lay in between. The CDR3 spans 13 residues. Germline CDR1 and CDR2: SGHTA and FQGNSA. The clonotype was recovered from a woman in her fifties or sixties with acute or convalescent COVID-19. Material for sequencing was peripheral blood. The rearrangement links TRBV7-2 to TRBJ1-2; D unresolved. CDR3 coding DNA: TGTGCCAGCAGCTTAATCCGGAACTATGGCTACACCTTC. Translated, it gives CASSLIRNYGYTF.